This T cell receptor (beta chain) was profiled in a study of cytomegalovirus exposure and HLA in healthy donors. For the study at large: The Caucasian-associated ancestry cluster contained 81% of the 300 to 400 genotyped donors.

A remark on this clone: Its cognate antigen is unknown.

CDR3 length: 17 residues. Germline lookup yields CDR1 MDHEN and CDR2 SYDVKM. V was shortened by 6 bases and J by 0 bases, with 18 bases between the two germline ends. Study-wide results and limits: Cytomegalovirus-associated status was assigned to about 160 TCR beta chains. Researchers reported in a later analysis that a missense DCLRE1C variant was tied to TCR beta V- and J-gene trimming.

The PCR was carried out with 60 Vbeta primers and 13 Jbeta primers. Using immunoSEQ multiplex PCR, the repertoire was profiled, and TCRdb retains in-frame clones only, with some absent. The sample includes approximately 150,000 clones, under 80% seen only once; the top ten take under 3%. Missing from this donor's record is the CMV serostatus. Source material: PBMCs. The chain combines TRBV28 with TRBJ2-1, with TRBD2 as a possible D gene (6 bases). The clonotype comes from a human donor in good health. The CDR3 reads CASRGSSRGSSYNEQFF. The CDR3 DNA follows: TGTGCCAGCAGGGGGTCATCACGGGGGAGCTCCTACAATGAGCAGTTCTTC.